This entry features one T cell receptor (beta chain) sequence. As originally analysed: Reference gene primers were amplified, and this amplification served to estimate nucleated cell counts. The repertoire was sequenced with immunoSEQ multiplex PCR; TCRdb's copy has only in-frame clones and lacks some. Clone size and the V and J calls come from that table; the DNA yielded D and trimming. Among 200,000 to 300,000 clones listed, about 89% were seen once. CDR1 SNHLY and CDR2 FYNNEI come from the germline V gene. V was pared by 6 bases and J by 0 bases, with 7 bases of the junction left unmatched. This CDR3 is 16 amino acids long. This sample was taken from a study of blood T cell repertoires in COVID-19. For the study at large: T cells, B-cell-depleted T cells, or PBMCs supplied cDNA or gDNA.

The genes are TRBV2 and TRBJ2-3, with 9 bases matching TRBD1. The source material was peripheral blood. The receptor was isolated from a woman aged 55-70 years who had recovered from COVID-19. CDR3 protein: CASRATGGGSTDTQYF. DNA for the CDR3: TGTGCCAGCAGAGCAACAGGGGGCGGGAGCACAGATACGCAGTATTTT. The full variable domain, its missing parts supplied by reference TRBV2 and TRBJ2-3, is EPEVTQTPSHQVTQMGQEVILRCVPISNHLYFYWYRQILGQKVEFLVSFYNNEISEKSEIFDDQFSVERPDGSNFTLKIRSTKLEDSAMYFCASRATGGGSTDTQYFGPGTRLTVL.